This T cell receptor (beta chain) was recorded in a study of blood T cell repertoires in COVID-19. Whole-study context: Samples of COVID-19 (acute and convalescent) were obtained from the United States, Italy and Spain. PBMCs, B-cell-depleted T cells, or T cells provided the cDNA or gDNA that made up the material.

In the original workflow: Amplifying reference gene primers gave estimates of nucleated cell counts. Here immunoSEQ multiplex PCR was the method, and the copy in TCRdb shows in-frame clones only, minus some. The D gene and trimming were derived from the DNA, and the V and J assignments and clone size from that table. The table shows approximately 300,000 clones, with under 90% occurring only once. In Cohort 3, a recovered donor had either two negative PCRs, clearance, or symptom resolution. Trimming cost V 5 bases and J 8 bases; bases outside gene matches: 15. Germline V lookup: CDR1 SEHNR, CDR2 FQNEAQ (reference sequence). The length of the CDR3 is 18 residues.

This chain uses TRBV7-9 with TRBJ2-1, with 13 bases aligning to TRBD2. The material sequenced was PBMCs or T cells enriched from blood (not recorded which). The origin of this receptor is a woman in her 30s who had recovered from COVID-19. CDR3 region: CASSLKGTSGIRADEQFF. CDR3 DNA: TGTGCCAGCAGCCTAAAGGGGACTAGCGGGATTCGAGCAGATGAGCAGTTCTTC.